This T cell receptor (beta chain) is drawn from a study of T cell responses to AZD1222 COVID-19 vaccine. Study results and limitations: Donors were chiefly white British, with a greater number of females, and clonal diversity was perhaps underestimated. Two doses of AZD1222 preceded a rise in Spike-specific TCR breadth and depth.

Germline CDR1 reads SGHAT; CDR2 reads FQNNGV. CDR3 length: 11 amino acids. Trimming pared 4 bases from V and 10 bases from J, leaving 8 bases between. Comment on this clone: What it recognizes is unknown.

Method: immunoSEQ multiplex PCR; TCRdb's copy keeps in-frame clones and lacks some. The profile shows about 150,000 clones, more than 70% of them singletons. The starting material was peripheral blood, obtained on day 0 of AZD1222 vaccination. The V gene is TRBV11-2, the J gene TRBJ2-1; D is perhaps TRBD1 or TRBD2 (5 bases each). The origin of this receptor is an adult in good health. The CDR3 loop reads CASSSEGEQFF. CDR3 sequence (DNA): TGTGCCAGCAGCTCCGAGGGGGAGCAGTTCTTC.